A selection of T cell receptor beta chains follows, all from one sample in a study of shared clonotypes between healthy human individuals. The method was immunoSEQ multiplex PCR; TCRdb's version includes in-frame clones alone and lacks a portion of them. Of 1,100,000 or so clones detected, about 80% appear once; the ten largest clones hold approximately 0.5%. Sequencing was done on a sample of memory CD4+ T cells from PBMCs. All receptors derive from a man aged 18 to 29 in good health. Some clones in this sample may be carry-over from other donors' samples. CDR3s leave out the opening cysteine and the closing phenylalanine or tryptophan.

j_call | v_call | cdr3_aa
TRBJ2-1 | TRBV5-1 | ASSLASRDNEQF
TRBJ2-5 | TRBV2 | ASSEALAGETQY
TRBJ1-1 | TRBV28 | ASSLSGRRTVKGGAF
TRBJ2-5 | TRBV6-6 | ASRYTGKETQY
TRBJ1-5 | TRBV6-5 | ASSPEGRGSN
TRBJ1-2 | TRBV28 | ASGWGYGYT
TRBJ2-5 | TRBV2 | ASSEAPTTVPWEETQY
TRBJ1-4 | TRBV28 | ASSSGRRSNEKLF
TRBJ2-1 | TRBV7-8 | ASSLALKSSYNEQF
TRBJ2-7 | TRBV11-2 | ASSNIRSRGYEQY
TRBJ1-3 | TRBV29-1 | SVEGGNSGNTIY
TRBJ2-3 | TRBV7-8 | ASSQSRGGTTDTQY
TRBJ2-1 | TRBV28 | ASSPRRSNEQF
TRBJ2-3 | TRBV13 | ASSYPLAGVTDTQY
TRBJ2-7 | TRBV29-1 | SVEGAGREQY
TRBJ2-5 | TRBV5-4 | ASSLVGDQETQY
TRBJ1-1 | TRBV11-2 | ASSGTSRTEAF
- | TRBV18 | ASSLALFYEQY
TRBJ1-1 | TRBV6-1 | ASSVGANTEAF
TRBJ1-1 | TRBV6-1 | ASSEAPGRGTEAF